This TCR beta chain was recovered during a study of Graves' ophthalmopathy and Graves' hyperthyroidism. Study in general: The study drew peripheral blood at initial diagnosis, before any treatment. Study results and limitations: Appearing in blood as well were most expanded thyroid clonotypes above 0.001 frequency.

This clonotype was observed at least ten times. The antigen is not known. The study amplified TCR beta CDR3 regions using RNA transcripts. RT-PCR with HTBI primers came first, then second-round multiplex PCR. TCRdb called the multiplex PCR reads again in MiXCR, with one record for every CDR3 protein. The sample holds a few hundred thousand distinct CDR3 sequences; 20% to 25% are singletons and the top ten take approximately 3.2%. The CDR3 length is 15 residues. V lost 7 bases to trimming and J lost 0 bases, with 15 bases between them. Germline lookup yields CDR1 MNHEY and CDR2 SMNVEV (reference sequence).

The rearrangement joins TRBV27 to TRBJ1-2, with D uncertain. The sample was peripheral blood. This receptor was taken from a woman aged 18-29 years with stable Graves' hyperthyroidism. This chain's CDR3 is CASKPAMGSNYGYTF. The CDR3 bases are TGTGCCAGCAAGCCGGCGATGGGTTCTAACTATGGCTACACCTTC.